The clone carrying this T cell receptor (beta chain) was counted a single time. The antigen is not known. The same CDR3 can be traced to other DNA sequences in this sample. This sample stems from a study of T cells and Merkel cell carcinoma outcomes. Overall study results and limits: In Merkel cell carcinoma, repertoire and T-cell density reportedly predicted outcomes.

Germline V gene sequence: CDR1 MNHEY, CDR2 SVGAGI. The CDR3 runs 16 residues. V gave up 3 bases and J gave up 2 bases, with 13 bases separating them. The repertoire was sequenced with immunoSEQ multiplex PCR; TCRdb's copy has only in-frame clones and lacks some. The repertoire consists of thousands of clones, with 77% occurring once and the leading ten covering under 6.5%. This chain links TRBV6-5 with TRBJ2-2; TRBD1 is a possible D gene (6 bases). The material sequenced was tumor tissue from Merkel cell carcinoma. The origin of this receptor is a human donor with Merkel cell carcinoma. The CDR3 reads CASSYTGTYNTGELFF. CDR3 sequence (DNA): TGTGCCAGCAGTTATACCGGGACATATAACACCGGGGAGCTGTTTTTT.